This T cell receptor (beta chain) originates from a study of T cells expressing NK-cell markers. Study-wide context: There were seven HCMV-seropositive donors and one seronegative donor among the eight sequenced.

With regard to this clonotype: Its antigen is unknown.

Findings and caveats of the study: In a few donors, dominant clonotypes made up about 25-60.1% of CD3+CD56-NKG2C+ cells. As a fraction of CD8+ T cells, dominant NKG2C+ clonotypes reached roughly 1.0-7.5% in 5 or 6 donors.

The germline V gene has CDR1 DFQATT and CDR2 SNEGSKA (reference sequence). The CDR3 has 12 amino acids. UMIs accompanied the 5'RACE template switching by which TCR beta cDNA was made. TCRdb re-analyzed the 5' RACE reads; it lists each CDR3 protein once, without DNA. The sample data list over 150,000 distinct CDR3 sequences. The TCR originated in a woman aged 45 to 65 in good health. The chain couples TRBV20-1 to TRBJ2-3. The specimen sequenced was blood T cells: a sorted CD56 or NKG2C T cell subset, CD4+ or CD8+ T cells, or bulk PBMC T cells (not recorded which). CDR3 residues: CSAREGSDTQYF.